The T cell receptor beta chain under discussion was sequenced for a study of cytomegalovirus exposure and HLA in healthy donors. The study's findings and limits: A further, later analysis showed that HLA-associated TCR beta chains (compared with equally common others) were more clonally expanded. CMV serostatus stood as the only immune exposure information on hand. TCR beta V segments were, for the most part, productive about 87% or about 30% of the time in an earlier analysis.

A multiplex PCR was run with 60 Vbeta primers and 13 Jbeta primers. This table comes from immunoSEQ multiplex PCR, and its TCRdb copy is limited to in-frame clones, with some not included. Of 90,000 to 110,000 clones detected, around 70% appear once; the ten largest clones hold around 1.3%. Concerning this clone itself: Its antigen is still unknown.

V shed 3 bases and J shed 4 bases, with 9 bases lying between them. Germline V gene lookup returns CDR1 LNHDA and CDR2 SQIVND (reference sequence). This CDR3 has 13 amino acids. The clonotype comes from a man aged 35 to 55 in good health and CMV-seronegative. V gene TRBV19 combines with J gene TRBJ1-2; D is unresolved. The sequenced sample was PBMCs. The CDR3 protein is CASSIPASYGYTF. The DNA for the CDR3 is TGTGCCAGTAGTATCCCCGCGTCCTATGGCTACACCTTC.